This entry lists 24 T cell receptor beta chains sequenced from one sample in a study of response to subunit inactivated influenza vaccine. TCRdb itself ran the RT-PCR reads through MiXCR, one entry per CDR3 protein. The sample has 650,000 to 850,000 distinct CDR3 sequences, over 11% seen once; the top ten hold 5.5% to 7%. Sequenced here: PBMCs from blood, sampled about 14 days before vaccination. All receptors come from a man aged 50 or older who received an inactivated influenza vaccine.

The chain links TRBV10-2 to TRBJ2-2; D not certain. The V gene lost 7 bases and the J gene lost 0 bases, with 9 bases spanning the gap. CDR3 length: 14 amino acids. The germline V gene has CDR1 WSHSY and CDR2 SAAADI. The CDR3 coding sequence is TGCGCCAGCATAACCGGTGCGAACACCGGGGAGCTGTTTTTT. Protein sequence: CASITGANTGELFF.

In its sample, this clonotype was seen many times. The chain uses TRBV12-3 or TRBV12-4 and TRBJ1-1, with TRBD1 matching 8 bases. This CDR3 is built from 14 residues. V trimming: 7 bases; J trimming: 6 bases; junction bases outside the gene matches: 10. CDR3 loop: CASTLQGGSAEAFF. The CDR3, as DNA: TGTGCCAGCACTCTACAGGGGGGGAGTGCTGAAGCTTTCTTT.

The rearrangement uses TRBV19 and TRBJ2-1; maybe TRBD2 (7 bases). Germline CDR1 is LNHDA and CDR2 is SQIVND (reference sequence). The CDR3 sequence is 15 residues long. Trimming removed 7 bases from V and 0 bases from J, with 13 bases in between. The CDR3 reads CASKGGGSSYNEQFF. CDR3 in DNA: TGTGCCAGTAAAGGGGGGGGATCCTCCTACAATGAGCAGTTCTTC.

This clonotype appeared a few times. This sequence joins TRBV29-1 and TRBJ2-5; 9 bases match TRBD1. The length of the CDR3 is 15 residues. Unmatched junction bases numbered 13, after V lost 3 bases and J lost 8 bases. Per germline, CDR1 SQVTM and CDR2 ANQGSEA. The CDR3 is CSVDRTDRGRGTQYF. The CDR3 bases are TGCAGCGTTGATCGGACAGACAGGGGGAGAGGCACCCAGTACTTC.

The table lists this clonotype with many counts. The chain couples TRBV30 to TRBJ2-7; D gene ambiguous. CDR3 size: 11 residues. Between the trimmed V and J ends, which lost 5 bases and 5 bases, there was a span of 10 bases. Germline V gives CDR1 GTSNPN, CDR2 SVGIG (reference sequence). CDR3 coding DNA: TGTGCCTGGGAAGGTGGGGACGAGCAGTACTTC. This translates into CAWEGGDEQYF.

The sample holds many counts of this clonotype. This chain links TRBV29-1 with TRBJ2-4; no clear D gene. With 6 bases removed from V and 5 bases from J, the gap between germline ends came to 11 bases. The CDR3 totals 12 residues. Germline CDR1 SQVTM, CDR2 ANQGSEA. The CDR3 protein is CSVGVTENIQYF. CDR3 coding DNA: TGCAGCGTGGGTGTTACGGAAAACATTCAGTACTTC.

This clonotype was seen more than once but under ten times. The chain carries TRBV20-1 and TRBJ2-5, with D tentatively TRBD1 (6 bases). CDR1 is DFQATT, CDR2 SNEGSKA, per germline (reference sequence). V dropped 3 bases and J dropped 1 base, with 15 bases sitting between them. The CDR3 spans 15 residues. In DNA form, the CDR3 reads TGCAGTGCTAGGGCCTGGGGGCGGAGCCAAGAGACCCAGTACTTC. This sequence encodes CSARAWGRSQETQYF.

The DNA of the CDR3 is TGTGCCAGCAGTTACTCGAGTCCAGATACGCAGTATTTT. Its translation: CASSYSSPDTQYF. The V and J genes are TRBV6-2 or TRBV6-3 and TRBJ2-3; no reliable D call. V was cut by 0 bases and J by 4 bases, with 5 bases left in between. Germline CDR1 is MNHEY and CDR2 is SVGEGT. CDR3 length equals 13 residues.

This clonotype came up a few times. CDR3 sequence: CSVITGTGNQPQHF. The CDR3 region has the DNA TGCAGCGTAATAACAGGGACAGGCAATCAGCCCCAGCATTTT. This sequence joins TRBV29-1 and TRBJ1-5; 7 positions agree with TRBD1. The CDR3 has 14 residues. The germline CDR1 and CDR2 sequences are SQVTM and ANQGSEA. Trimming at V came to 6 bases and at J to 2 bases, leaving 7 bases not matched to a gene.

This clonotype has just a few counts. The chain employs TRBV3-1 and TRBJ2-5; 16 bases line up with TRBD2. Germline CDR1 reads LGHDT; CDR2 reads YNNKEL (reference sequence). The junction had 9 bases not matched to a gene; V was cut back by 3 bases and J by 5 bases. The CDR3 runs to 18 residues. In DNA form, the CDR3 reads TGTGCCAGCAGCCAGCTGGGGACTAGCGGGGGGGTACGGGAGACCCAGTACTTC. The encoded protein is CASSQLGTSGGVRETQYF.

The table lists this clonotype with a few counts. The CDR3 spells CASSFNGLGGYEQYF. The CDR3, as DNA: TGTGCCAGCAGTTTTAACGGCTTGGGGGGTTACGAGCAGTACTTC. The gene calls are TRBV12-3 or TRBV12-4 and TRBJ2-7, with D possibly being TRBD2 (6 bases). The CDR3 is made up of 15 amino acids. The ends were cut back, 3 bases at V and 4 bases at J, with 16 bases in the middle.

The CDR3 DNA sequence: TGCAGCGTTGAGCGACTAGCGGGACTTCAATCCTACGAGCAGTACTTC. Encoded protein: CSVERLAGLQSYEQYF. The chain is built from TRBV29-1 and TRBJ2-7, with 11 bases fitting TRBD2. CDR3 size: 16 residues. Germline values: CDR1 SQVTM, CDR2 ANQGSEA. V gave up 3 bases and J gave up 1 base; unmatched junction bases: 8.

V gene TRBV3-1 combines with J gene TRBJ2-1, with 10 bases aligning to TRBD2. Trimming at V came to 0 bases and at J to 3 bases, leaving 8 bases not matched to a gene. The germline gives CDR1 LGHDT, CDR2 YNNKEL (reference sequence). There are 18 residues in the CDR3. The CDR3 bases are TGTGCCAGCAGCCAAGATCGGCGAGCGGGGGGGCACTACAATGAGCAGTTCTTC. Its translation: CASSQDRRAGGHYNEQFF.

This clonotype was detected only a few times. V is TRBV7-9 and J is TRBJ2-5; the D gene is possibly TRBD1 (6 bases). Trimming stripped 1 base from V and 1 base from J, with 16 bases between. The CDR3 length is 17 residues. Germline V lookup: CDR1 SEHNR, CDR2 FQNEAQ (reference sequence). The CDR3 protein is CASSLDYGTPGQETQYF. For the CDR3, the DNA is TGTGCCAGCAGCTTAGATTACGGGACACCGGGCCAAGAGACCCAGTACTTC.

The rearrangement joins TRBV10-1 to TRBJ2-5; the D gene could be TRBD1 or TRBD2 (5 bases each). Germline V lookup: CDR1 WNHNN, CDR2 SYGVQD (reference sequence). Trimming shortened V by 6 bases and J by 2 bases, and 10 bases separated the two germline ends. The CDR3 is 13 amino acids. The CDR3 region is CASRGDGQETQYF. The CDR3 coding sequence is TGCGCCAGCAGAGGGGACGGACAAGAGACCCAGTACTTC.

V is TRBV4-3 and J is TRBJ2-3, with D perhaps matching TRBD2 (6 bases). The length of the CDR3 is 15 residues. The V gene lost 6 bases and the J gene lost 1 base, with 14 bases spanning the gap. Germline V gene sequence: CDR1 LGHNA, CDR2 YSLEER. Here the CDR3 reads CASSSWRGGTDTQYF. CDR3 in DNA: TGCGCCAGCAGTAGCTGGCGGGGAGGCACAGATACGCAGTATTTT.

This sequence joins TRBV12-5 and TRBJ2-1, with 10 bases aligning to TRBD2. The CDR3 is 16 residues long. Looked up from germline, CDR1 is LGHNT and CDR2 is FRNRAP. Trimming cost V 4 bases and J 3 bases; bases outside gene matches: 6. The CDR3 here is CASGSGGLANYNEQFF. The CDR3 coding sequence is TGTGCTAGTGGTTCCGGGGGACTAGCGAACTACAATGAGCAGTTCTTC.

This clonotype was seen repeatedly, ten times or more. The chain combines TRBV5-1 with TRBJ1-5; D ambiguous. V was clipped by 1 base and J by 2 bases, with 10 bases between them. This CDR3 has 15 amino acids. Germline V gene data show CDR1 as SGHRS and CDR2 as YFSETQ. CDR3 in DNA: TGCGCCAGCAGCTTGTTAGATCCTCGCAATCAGCCCCAGCATTTT. Translation: CASSLLDPRNQPQHF.

The V gene is TRBV7-2, the J gene TRBJ2-1, with a weak D call TRBD1 (5 bases). The CDR3 spans 12 residues. V lost 4 bases, J lost 8 bases, and 9 bases lay in between. CDR1 is SGHTA, CDR2 FQGNSA, per germline. The CDR3 DNA sequence: TGTGCCAGCAGCTCCCAGGGCTATGAGCAGTTCTTC. Its translation: CASSSQGYEQFF.

This clonotype was picked up a small number of times. The chain carries TRBV4-1 and TRBJ2-1; either TRBD1 or TRBD2 may fit D (5 bases each). Germline loops: CDR1 MGHRA, CDR2 YSYEKL. The CDR3 is made up of 16 amino acids. V lost 1 base and J lost 2, with 12 bases in between. For the CDR3, the DNA is TGCGCCAGCAGCCAAGTCCAGGGACCTCCCTACAATGAGCAGTTCTTC. Protein sequence: CASSQVQGPPYNEQFF.

The rearrangement uses TRBV19 and TRBJ2-1, with 11 nucleotides matching TRBD2. The CDR3 sequence is 16 residues long. J was trimmed by 4 bases and V by 4 bases; bases with no gene match: 6. Germline V gene sequence: CDR1 LNHDA, CDR2 SQIVND (reference sequence). The CDR3 DNA reads as TGTGCCAGTAGTACCACTAGCGGGAGCCTATACAATGAGCAGTTCTTC. As protein: CASSTTSGSLYNEQFF.

The chain links TRBV28 to TRBJ2-7; 8 positions agree with TRBD2. The CDR3 has 14 residues. Trimming cost V 7 bases and J 3 bases; bases outside gene matches: 8. The germline V gene encodes CDR1 MDHEN and CDR2 SYDVKM. The CDR3 sequence is CASTGTSGYYEQYF. DNA of the CDR3: TGTGCCAGCACAGGAACTAGCGGCTACTACGAGCAGTACTTC.

The genes are TRBV19 and TRBJ2-1; the match to TRBD1 covers 7 bases. Germline-derived CDR1 and CDR2 are LNHDA and SQIVND (reference sequence). The trim removed 7 bases at V and 5 bases at J, leaving 8 bases unmatched. There are 14 residues in the CDR3. Here the CDR3 DNA reads TGTGCCAGTACCCCGACAGGGACAGACAATGAGCAGTTCTTC. Translation gives CASTPTGTDNEQFF. Full variable domain (remainder filled in from reference TRBV19 and TRBJ2-1): DGGITQSPKYLFRKEGQNVTLSCEQNLNHDAMYWYRQDPGQGLRLIYYSQIVNDFQKGDIAEGYSVSREKKESFPLTVTSAQKNPTAFYLCASTPTGTDNEQFFGPGTRLTVL.

The J gene is TRBJ1-2, the V gene TRBV18, with D unclear. The ends were cut back, 3 bases at V and 8 bases at J, with 13 bases in the middle. CDR1 is KGHSH and CDR2 is LQKENI in the germline V gene. The CDR3 extends over 13 amino acids. The CDR3 DNA follows: TGTGCCAGCTCACCGGACGGCCGATGGGGCTACACCTTC. It specifies CASSPDGRWGYTF.